The source of this TCR beta chain is a study of T cell responses to AZD1222 COVID-19 vaccine. This CDR3 is 12 amino acids long. Trimming left V 8 bases short and J 5 bases short, with 12 bases between. Per germline, CDR1 MNHEY and CDR2 SMNVEV (reference sequence). Turning to this clone: Its cognate antigen is unknown.

General observations from the study: Once two AZD1222 doses were given, Spike-specific TCR breadth and depth went up.

Some clones are missing from TCRdb's copy, which holds only in-frame ones; the method was immunoSEQ multiplex PCR. The sample consists of more than 150,000 clones, roughly nine tenths of them appearing once. The input for sequencing was peripheral blood, taken 28 days after the second AZD1222 dose. The J gene is TRBJ1-1, the V gene TRBV27; no reliable D call. The TCR comes from an adult who received the AZD1222 COVID-19 vaccine. DNA of the CDR3: TGTGCCAGCCGAGATGGAGGGACTGAAGCTTTCTTT. The encoded protein is CASRDGGTEAFF.